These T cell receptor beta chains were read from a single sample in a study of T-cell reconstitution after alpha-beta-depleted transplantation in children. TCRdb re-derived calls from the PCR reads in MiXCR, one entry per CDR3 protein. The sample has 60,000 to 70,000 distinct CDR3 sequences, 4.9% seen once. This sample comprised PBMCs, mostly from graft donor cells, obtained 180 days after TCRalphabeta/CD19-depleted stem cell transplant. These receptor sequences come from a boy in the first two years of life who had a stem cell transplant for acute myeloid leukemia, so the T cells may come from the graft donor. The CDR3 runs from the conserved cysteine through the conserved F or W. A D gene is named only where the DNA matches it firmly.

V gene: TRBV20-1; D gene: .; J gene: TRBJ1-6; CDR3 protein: CSARAGRHSPLHF
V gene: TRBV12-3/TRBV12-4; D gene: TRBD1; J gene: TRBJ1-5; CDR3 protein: CASSILQGRNQPQHF
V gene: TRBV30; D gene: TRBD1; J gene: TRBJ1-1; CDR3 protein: CAWSATWDRTEAFF
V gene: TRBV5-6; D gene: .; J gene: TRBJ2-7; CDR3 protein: CASSYQSIYEQYF
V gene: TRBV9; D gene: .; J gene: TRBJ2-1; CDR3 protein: CASSEKVSGFPYNEQFF
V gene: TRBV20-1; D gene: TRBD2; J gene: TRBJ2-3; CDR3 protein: CSARAGVTDTQYF
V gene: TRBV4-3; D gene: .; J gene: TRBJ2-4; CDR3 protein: CASSQDPWGIQYF
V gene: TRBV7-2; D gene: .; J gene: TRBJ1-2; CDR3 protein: CASSLGGLDGYTF
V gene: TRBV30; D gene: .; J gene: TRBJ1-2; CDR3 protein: CACGSAATANYGYTF
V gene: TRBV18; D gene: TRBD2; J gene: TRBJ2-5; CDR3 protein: CASSPLAGVPSGETQYF
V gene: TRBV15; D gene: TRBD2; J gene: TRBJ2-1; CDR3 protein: CATSRDRGVIVEQFF
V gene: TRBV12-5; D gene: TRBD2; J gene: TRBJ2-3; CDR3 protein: CASGVAGARTDTQYF
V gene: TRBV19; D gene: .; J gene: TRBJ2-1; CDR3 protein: CASSIEASQFF
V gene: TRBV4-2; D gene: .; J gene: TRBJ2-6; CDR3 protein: CASSQGMGSGANVLTF
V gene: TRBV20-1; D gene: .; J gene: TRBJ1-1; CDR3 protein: CSAASDLTEAFF
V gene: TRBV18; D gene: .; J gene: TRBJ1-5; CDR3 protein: CASSPSRNQPQHF
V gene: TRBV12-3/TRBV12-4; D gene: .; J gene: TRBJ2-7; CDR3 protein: CASSLGPSYEQYF
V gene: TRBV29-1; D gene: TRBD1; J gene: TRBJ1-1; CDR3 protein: CSVGNRGRGPEAFF
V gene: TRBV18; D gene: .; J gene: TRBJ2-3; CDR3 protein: CASSRVIGLGGEATDTQYF
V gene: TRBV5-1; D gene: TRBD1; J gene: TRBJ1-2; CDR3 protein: CASSFSGQGADGYTF
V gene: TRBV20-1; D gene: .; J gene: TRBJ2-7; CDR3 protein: CSARDTYEQYF
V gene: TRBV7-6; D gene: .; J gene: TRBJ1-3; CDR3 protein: CASSLSERGGNTIYF
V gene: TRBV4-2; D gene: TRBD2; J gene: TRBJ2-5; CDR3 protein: CASSLLAGGSETQYF
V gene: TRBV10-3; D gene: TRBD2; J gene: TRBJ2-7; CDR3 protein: CAISEAGYEQYF